This TCR beta chain was sequenced for a study of T cell repertoires and HLA-DP antigens. Background on the study: Transduced HeLa cells presented HLA-DP to CD4+ T cells.

The PCR primers covered 54 TRBV and 13 TRBJ segments. Only in-frame clones appear in the TCRdb table, and some are missing; sequencing was by immunoSEQ multiplex PCR. In the table there are around 90,000 clones, about nine tenths of which are singletons. This clone has a handful of counts. Its antigen is still unknown. This CDR3 region has 15 residues. The V end was cut by 1 base, the J end by 5 bases, with 12 bases between. The germline V gene encodes CDR1 SGHVS and CDR2 FQNEAQ. The sequence was obtained from a man aged 45-60 years in good health and CMV-seronegative. The rearrangement joins TRBV7-8 to TRBJ1-5; the D is unclear. The source material was CD4+ T cells from PBMCs. As DNA, the CDR3 is TGTGCCAGCAGCTTAGACGTATTTGATTATCAGCCCCAGCATTTT. As protein: CASSLDVFDYQPQHF.